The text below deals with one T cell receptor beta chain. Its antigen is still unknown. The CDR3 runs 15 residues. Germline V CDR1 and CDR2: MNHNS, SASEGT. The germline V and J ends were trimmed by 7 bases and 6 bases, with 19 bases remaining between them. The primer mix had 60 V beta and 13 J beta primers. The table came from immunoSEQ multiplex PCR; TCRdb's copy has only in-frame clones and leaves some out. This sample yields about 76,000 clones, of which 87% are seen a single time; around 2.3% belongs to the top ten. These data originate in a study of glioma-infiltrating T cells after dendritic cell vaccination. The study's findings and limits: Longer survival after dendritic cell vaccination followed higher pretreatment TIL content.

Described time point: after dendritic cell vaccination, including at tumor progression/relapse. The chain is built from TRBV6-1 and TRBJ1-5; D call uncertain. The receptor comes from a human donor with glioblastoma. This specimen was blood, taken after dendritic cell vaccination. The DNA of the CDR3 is TGTGCCAGCACCCAAGGGCGGGGAGTGGGTCAGCCCCAGCATTTT. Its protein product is CASTQGRGVGQPQHF.